This T cell receptor (beta chain) was recovered during a study of blood T cells in healthy people across ages. Study-level points and caveats: TCR beta diversity tracked closely with naive T cell percentage. Across the age range, TCR beta diversity per million T cells fell in a roughly linear way. Any conclusive comparison of naive versus antigen-experienced cells was prevented by using unsorted PBMCs.

Worth noting for this clonotype: Its antigen is not identified.

Then a second PCR, running about 7 to 11 cycles, was carried out with a sample-barcoded 5' primer and a J-beta primer mix. Every molecule of cDNA carried a tag from a template-switch adaptor with 12 random nucleotides. TCRdb independently ran MiXCR on the 5' RACE reads; one entry per CDR3 protein. The table records about 1,500,000 distinct CDR3 sequences, approximately 42% of them present only once. Germline CDR1 SGHAT, CDR2 FQDESV (reference sequence). V lost 4 bases and J 0 bases, leaving 15 bases between the germline ends. The CDR3 has 16 residues. Sequenced input: blood. The sequence was obtained from a woman aged 18-30 years in good health. J is TRBJ2-5 and V is TRBV11-1; D is ambiguous. The CDR3 region is CASSSWIAEYQETQYF. Written as DNA, the CDR3 is TGTGCCAGCAGCTCCTGGATAGCTGAATACCAAGAGACCCAGTACTTC.